The rows below give T cell receptor beta chains drawn from one sample of a study of blood T cell repertoires in COVID-19. Profiled with immunoSEQ multiplex PCR; TCRdb holds only in-frame clones, not every one. Here the sample spans almost 90,000 clones, 90% being singletons. Sample: peripheral blood. These receptors came from a man in his late teens or twenties with COVID-19, enrolled during active disease. Each CDR3 is given with its conserved first and last residue. Each record gives: D gene, CDR3 length, V gene, J gene, clone size, CDR3 protein, CDR3 DNA. D genes are given only for firm matches. Expanded clones are given a class, and other clones once, few, many or no size at all.

>-|16|TRBV4-3|TRBJ2-3|few
CASSQGFTGVTDTQYF
TGCGCCAGCAGCCAAGGGTTTACGGGGGTCACAGATACGCAGTATTTT
>-|16|TRBV7-8|TRBJ1-6|-
CASSFSQTFVNSPLHF
TGTGCCAGCAGCTTCTCCCAAACTTTCGTAAATTCACCCCTCCACTTT
>TRBD1|14|TRBV19|TRBJ1-5|-
CASRGGTGDQPQHF
TGTGCCAGTAGGGGCGGGACAGGAGATCAGCCCCAGCATTTT
>TRBD1|17|TRBV14|TRBJ2-2|-
CASSHGQGLRITGELFF
TGTGCCAGCAGTCACGGACAGGGGTTGCGTATCACCGGGGAGCTGTTTTTT
>-|15|TRBV28|TRBJ1-1|-
CASRRPSGGWGEAFF
TGTGCCAGCAGGCGACCCTCGGGAGGATGGGGGGAAGCTTTCTTT
>-|12|TRBV28|TRBJ2-5|-
CASSSLRETQYF
TGTGCCAGCAGTTCCCTCCGAGAGACCCAGTACTTC
>-|13|TRBV9|TRBJ2-2|-
CASSVALSGELFF
TGTGCCAGCAGCGTAGCTCTTAGCGGGGAGCTGTTTTTT
>-|14|TRBV19|TRBJ2-1|-
CASSISGGRTEQFF
TGTGCCAGTAGTATTAGCGGTGGCCGGACTGAGCAGTTCTTC
>-|12|TRBV11-2|TRBJ2-1|-
CASRQEETEQFF
TGTGCCAGCAGGCAGGAGGAGACCGAGCAGTTCTTC
>-|14|TRBV11-2|TRBJ2-7|once
CASKEQASTYEQYF
TGTGCCAGTAAGGAACAGGCCTCTACCTACGAGCAGTACTTC
>-|15|TRBV18|TRBJ2-7|-
CASSPNPGLSHEQYF
TGTGCCAGCTCACCAAATCCCGGTTTAAGCCACGAGCAGTACTTC
>-|15|TRBV6-6|TRBJ2-4|-
CASSYEGGAKNIQYF
TGTGCCAGCAGTTATGAGGGTGGGGCCAAAAACATTCAGTACTTC
>TRBD2|15|TRBV6-5|TRBJ2-5|-
CASSSTSGLQETQYF
TGTGCCAGCAGTTCGACTAGCGGGTTACAAGAGACCCAGTACTTC
>TRBD1|17|TRBV27|TRBJ2-5|-
CASSTSSGQGARETQYF
TGTGCCAGCAGTACCTCCTCAGGACAGGGGGCTCGGGAGACCCAGTACTTC
>-|17|TRBV11-2|TRBJ1-1|-
CASSLPRGGRANTEAFF
TGTGCCAGCAGCCTCCCTCGGGGGGGGAGGGCTAACACTGAAGCTTTCTTT
>TRBD1|14|TRBV15|TRBJ2-7|-
CATSRSGGRYEQYF
TGTGCCACCAGCAGATCAGGGGGACGATACGAGCAGTACTTC
>-|14|TRBV27|TRBJ2-5|-
CASSLGGSGETQYF
TGTGCCAGCAGTCTTGGAGGGTCGGGAGAGACCCAGTACTTC
>TRBD2|14|TRBV9|TRBJ2-7|-
CASSVAASGYEQYF
TGTGCCAGCAGCGTCGCGGCTAGCGGGTACGAGCAGTACTTC
>-|15|TRBV4-3|TRBJ1-2|-
CASSIWAFLNYGYTF
TGCGCCAGCAGTATTTGGGCTTTCCTTAACTATGGCTACACCTTC
>TRBD1|15|TRBV18|TRBJ2-7|once
CASSPRDRPIYEQYF
TGTGCCAGCTCACCACGGGACAGGCCGATCTACGAGCAGTACTTC
>TRBD2|15|TRBV24-1|TRBJ2-7|-
CATSDVAGGPYEQYF
TGTGCCACCAGTGATGTAGCGGGAGGGCCCTACGAGCAGTACTTC
>TRBD2|17|TRBV7-6|TRBJ2-7|-
CASSLLAGAKSSYEQYF
TGTGCCAGCAGCTTACTAGCGGGAGCCAAGAGCTCCTACGAGCAGTACTTC
>-|12|TRBV14|TRBJ2-1|-
CASSRGYNEQFF
TGTGCCAGCAGCAGGGGCTACAATGAGCAGTTCTTC
>-|11|TRBV7-9|TRBJ2-1|-
CASSPYNEQFF
TGTGCCAGCAGCCCCTATAATGAGCAGTTCTTC
>-|15|TRBV7-6|TRBJ2-7|-
CASSLRPDISYEQYF
TGTGCCAGCAGCTTAAGACCGGACATCTCCTACGAGCAGTACTTC
>-|13|TRBV12-3/TRBV12-4|TRBJ2-3|-
CASSLADYYTQYF
TGTGCCAGCAGTTTAGCCGACTACTATACGCAGTATTTT
>TRBD2|15|TRBV13|TRBJ2-1|-
CASSLGLAGVAEQFF
TGTGCCAGCAGCTTGGGACTAGCGGGAGTGGCTGAGCAGTTCTTC
>-|17|TRBV21-1|TRBJ2-5|-
CASSKASTSGREGTQYF
TGTGCCAGCAGCAAAGCGTCTACTAGCGGGAGAGAGGGGACCCAGTACTTC
>-|14|TRBV5-4|TRBJ2-7|-
CASSLFRGAYEQYF
TGTGCCAGCAGCTTGTTTCGGGGAGCCTACGAGCAGTACTTC
>TRBD1|14|TRBV18|TRBJ2-7|-
CASSQTGSSYEQYF
TGTGCCAGCTCACAGACAGGGAGCTCCTACGAGCAGTACTTC
>-|12|TRBV29-1|TRBJ1-3|-
CSVGADGNTIYF
TGCAGCGTTGGGGCCGATGGAAACACCATATATTTT
>-|11|TRBV9|TRBJ1-2|-
CASNTLYGYTF
TGTGCCAGCAATACACTATATGGCTACACCTTC
>-|16|TRBV6-6|TRBJ1-2|-
CASSYSYRSLASGYTF
TGTGCCAGCAGTTACTCGTACCGCAGCCTAGCGAGTGGCTACACCTTC
>TRBD1|16|TRBV5-1|TRBJ1-3|-
CASSLTGGLSGNTIYF
TGCGCCAGCAGCCTGACAGGGGGCTTATCTGGAAACACCATATATTTT
>-|17|TRBV2|TRBJ2-4|-
CATHGRQLTQAKNIQYF
TGTGCCACCCATGGTAGACAGTTGACTCAAGCCAAAAACATTCAGTACTTC
>TRBD1|15|TRBV11-2|TRBJ2-1|-
CASSLGQGNHNEQFF
TGTGCCAGCAGCTTGGGACAGGGGAACCACAATGAGCAGTTCTTC
>-|15|TRBV25-1|TRBJ1-1|-
CASSGASEVNTEAFF
TGTGCCAGCAGTGGCGCCTCGGAGGTGAACACTGAAGCTTTCTTT
>-|16|TRBV5-8|TRBJ2-1|-
CANAMRGSGYYNEQFF
TGTGCCAATGCGATGAGGGGTAGCGGCTATTACAATGAGCAGTTCTTC
>TRBD1|17|TRBV24-1|TRBJ2-5|-
CATSDLKGQGSQETQYF
TGTGCCACCAGTGATTTGAAAGGACAGGGTAGCCAAGAGACCCAGTACTTC
>TRBD2|15|TRBV7-2|TRBJ2-7|-
CASSFSSGRAHEQYF
TGTGCCAGCAGCTTTTCTAGCGGGAGGGCCCACGAGCAGTACTTC
>TRBD2|15|TRBV13|TRBJ2-7|-
CASSLQPGGSYEQYF
TGTGCCAGCAGCCTTCAGCCGGGAGGCTCCTACGAGCAGTACTTC
>TRBD2|16|TRBV10-2|TRBJ2-2|-
CASSESGGRRTGELFF
TGCGCCAGCAGTGAGTCGGGCGGGAGGCGCACCGGGGAGCTGTTTTTT
>TRBD1|13|TRBV6-5|TRBJ2-5|-
CASSQQGEKTQYF
TGTGCCAGCAGTCAACAGGGGGAAAAGACCCAGTACTTC
>TRBD1|14|TRBV5-4|TRBJ1-2|-
CASSLVGTGVGYTF
TGTGCCAGCAGCTTGGTGGGGACAGGGGTCGGCTACACCTTC
>-|15|TRBV27|TRBJ2-7|-
CASSPLGPASYEQYF
TGTGCCAGCAGTCCGCTGGGGCCCGCTTCCTACGAGCAGTACTTC
>-|15|TRBV4-3|TRBJ1-5|-
CASSQDTGFNQPQHF
TGCGCCAGCAGCCAAGACACGGGGTTCAATCAGCCCCAGCATTTT
>TRBD1|13|TRBV10-1|TRBJ1-2|few
CAAWTGGDYGYTF
TGCGCCGCGTGGACAGGTGGGGATTATGGCTACACCTTC
>TRBD2|15|TRBV29-1|TRBJ2-5|-
CSVDGLAGLEETQYF
TGCAGCGTTGACGGTCTAGCGGGACTCGAAGAGACCCAGTACTTC
>TRBD2|16|TRBV6-6|TRBJ2-3|-
CASSFPGLEFADTQYF
TGTGCCAGCAGTTTCCCGGGACTAGAGTTCGCAGATACGCAGTATTTT
>TRBD2|15|TRBV6-5|TRBJ2-7|-
CASSGMREWGYEQYF
TGTGCCAGCTCCGGGATGCGGGAGTGGGGCTACGAGCAGTACTTC
>-|13|TRBV15|TRBJ2-5|once
CATSGIAGETQYF
TGTGCCACCAGCGGTATTGCCGGGGAGACCCAGTACTTC
>-|12|TRBV7-9|TRBJ1-1|-
CASSRGATEAFF
TGTGCCAGCAGCCGGGGGGCAACTGAAGCTTTCTTT
>TRBD2|13|TRBV29-1|TRBJ2-1|-
CSVVSGSYNEQFF
TGCAGCGTTGTTAGCGGGAGCTACAATGAGCAGTTCTTC
>TRBD2|15|TRBV28|TRBJ2-7|few
CASSLWASGAYEQYF
TGTGCCAGCAGTTTATGGGCTAGCGGGGCCTACGAGCAGTACTTC